The source of this T cell receptor (beta chain) is a study of cytomegalovirus exposure and HLA in healthy donors. Study-wide points: Some V segments could not be told apart, so they were left out, TRBV6-2 and TRBV6-3 among them. The study had only CMV serostatus as immune exposure information.

This CDR3 is built from 16 residues. Germline CDR1 reads GTSNPN; CDR2 reads SVGIG (reference sequence). Trimming removed 0 bases from V and 0 bases from J, with 12 bases in between. This clone was detected a few times. Its antigen is unknown. PCR primers comprised 60 Vbeta and 13 Jbeta primers. The table came from immunoSEQ multiplex PCR; TCRdb's copy has only in-frame clones and leaves some out. The table has almost 85,000 clones, more than 70% seen once. Source material: PBMCs. The TCR comes from a male donor in good health and CMV-seropositive. The J gene is TRBJ2-1, the V gene TRBV30, with D hard to call. The CDR3 protein is CAWSVPGLSSYNEQFF. Here the CDR3 DNA reads TGTGCCTGGAGTGTACCGGGTTTGAGCTCCTACAATGAGCAGTTCTTC.